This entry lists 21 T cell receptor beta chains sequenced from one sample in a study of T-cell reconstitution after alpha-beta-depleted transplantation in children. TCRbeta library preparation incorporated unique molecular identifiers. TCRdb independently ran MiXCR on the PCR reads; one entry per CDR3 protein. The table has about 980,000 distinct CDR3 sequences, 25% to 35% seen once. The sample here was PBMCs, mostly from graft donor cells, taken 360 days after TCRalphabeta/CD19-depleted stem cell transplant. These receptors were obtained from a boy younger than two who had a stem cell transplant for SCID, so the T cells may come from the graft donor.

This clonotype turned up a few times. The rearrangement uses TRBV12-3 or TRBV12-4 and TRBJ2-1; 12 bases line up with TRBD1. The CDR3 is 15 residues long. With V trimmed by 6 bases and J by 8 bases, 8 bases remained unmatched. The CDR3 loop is CASSPGTGGLDEQFF. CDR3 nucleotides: TGTGCCAGCAGCCCCGGGACAGGGGGCTTGGATGAGCAGTTCTTC.

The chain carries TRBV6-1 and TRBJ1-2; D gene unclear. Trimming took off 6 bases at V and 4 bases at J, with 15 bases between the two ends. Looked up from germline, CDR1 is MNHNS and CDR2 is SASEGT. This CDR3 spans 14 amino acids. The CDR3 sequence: CASRETPAFYGYTF. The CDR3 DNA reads TGTGCCAGCAGAGAGACACCAGCCTTCTATGGCTACACCTTC.

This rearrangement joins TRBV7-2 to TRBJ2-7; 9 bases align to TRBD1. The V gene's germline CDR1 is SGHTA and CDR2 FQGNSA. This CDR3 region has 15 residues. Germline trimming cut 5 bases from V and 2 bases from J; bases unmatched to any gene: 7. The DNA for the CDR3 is TGTGCCAGCAGCCCGACAGGGGGAAGACCCTACGAGCAGTACTTC. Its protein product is CASSPTGGRPYEQYF.

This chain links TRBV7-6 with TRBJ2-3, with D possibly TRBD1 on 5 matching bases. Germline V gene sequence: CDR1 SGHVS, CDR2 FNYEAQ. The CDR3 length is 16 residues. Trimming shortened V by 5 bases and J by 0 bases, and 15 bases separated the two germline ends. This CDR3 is CASSPGPKGSTDTQYF. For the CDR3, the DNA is TGTGCCAGCAGCCCTGGTCCGAAGGGGAGCACAGATACGCAGTATTTT.

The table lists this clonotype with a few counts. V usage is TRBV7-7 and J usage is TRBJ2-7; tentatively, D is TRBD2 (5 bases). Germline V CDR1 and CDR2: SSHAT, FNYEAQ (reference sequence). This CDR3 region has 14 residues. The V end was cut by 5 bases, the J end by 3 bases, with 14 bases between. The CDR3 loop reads CASSPRPGIYEQYF. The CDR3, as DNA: TGTGCCAGCAGCCCTCGTCCGGGGATCTACGAGCAGTACTTC.

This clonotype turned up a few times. CDR3 nucleotide sequence: TGCGCCAGCAGCCCTTACCCGGGTACGGAGGATGAGCAGTTCTTC. Its translation is CASSPYPGTEDEQFF. The chain carries TRBV5-1 and TRBJ2-1, with D maybe TRBD2 (5 bases). The CDR3 has 15 residues. Trimming pared 4 bases from V and 8 bases from J, leaving 19 bases between. Germline loops: CDR1 SGHRS, CDR2 YFSETQ.

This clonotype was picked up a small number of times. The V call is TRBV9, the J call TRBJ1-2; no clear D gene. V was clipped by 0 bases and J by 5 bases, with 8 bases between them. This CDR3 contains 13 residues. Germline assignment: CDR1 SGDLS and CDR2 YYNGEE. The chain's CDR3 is CASSVGEGYGYTF. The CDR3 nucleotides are TGTGCCAGCAGCGTAGGGGAGGGTTATGGCTACACCTTC. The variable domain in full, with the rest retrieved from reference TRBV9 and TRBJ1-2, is DSGVTQTPKHLITATGQRVTLRCSPRSGDLSVYWYQQSLDQGLQFLIQYYNGEERAKGNILERFSAQQFPDLHSELNLSSLELGDSALYFCASSVGEGYGYTFGSGTRLTVV.

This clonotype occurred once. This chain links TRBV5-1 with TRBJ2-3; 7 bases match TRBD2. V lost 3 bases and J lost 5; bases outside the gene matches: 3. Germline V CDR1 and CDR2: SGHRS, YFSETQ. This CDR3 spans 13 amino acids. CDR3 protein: CASSWTGGDTQYF. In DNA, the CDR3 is TGCGCCAGCAGCTGGACGGGGGGAGATACGCAGTATTTT.

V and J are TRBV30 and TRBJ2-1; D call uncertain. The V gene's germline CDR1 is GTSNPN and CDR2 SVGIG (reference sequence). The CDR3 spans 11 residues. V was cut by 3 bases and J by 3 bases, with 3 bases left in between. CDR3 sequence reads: CAWRDYNEQFF. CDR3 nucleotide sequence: TGTGCCTGGAGGGACTACAATGAGCAGTTCTTC.

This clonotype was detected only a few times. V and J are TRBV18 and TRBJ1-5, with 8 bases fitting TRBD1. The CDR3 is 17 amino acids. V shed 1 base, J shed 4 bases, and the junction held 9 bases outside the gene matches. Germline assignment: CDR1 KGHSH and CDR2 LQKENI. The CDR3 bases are TGTGCCAGCTCACCACTCGCCGGACAGGGCAGTAATCAGCCCCAGCATTTT. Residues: CASSPLAGQGSNQPQHF.

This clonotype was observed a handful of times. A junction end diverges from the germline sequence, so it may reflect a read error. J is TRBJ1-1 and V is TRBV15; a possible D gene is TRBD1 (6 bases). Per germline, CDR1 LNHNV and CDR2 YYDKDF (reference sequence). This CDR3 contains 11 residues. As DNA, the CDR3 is TGTGCCACCAGCAGCGGACAGATACCTCTCTTT. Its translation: CATSSGQIPLF.

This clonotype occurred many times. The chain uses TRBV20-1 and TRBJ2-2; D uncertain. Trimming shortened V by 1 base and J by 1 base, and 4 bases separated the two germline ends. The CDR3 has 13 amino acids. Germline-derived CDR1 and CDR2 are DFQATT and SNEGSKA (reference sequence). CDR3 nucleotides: TGCAGTGCTAGAGTTTGGAACACCGGGGAGCTGTTTTTT. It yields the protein CSARVWNTGELFF.

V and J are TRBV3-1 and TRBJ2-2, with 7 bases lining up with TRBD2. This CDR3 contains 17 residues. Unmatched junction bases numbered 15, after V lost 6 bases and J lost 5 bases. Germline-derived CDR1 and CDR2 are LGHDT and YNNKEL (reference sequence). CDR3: CASRMISGNRGTGELFF. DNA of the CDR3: TGTGCCAGCAGGATGATAAGCGGGAACCGGGGAACCGGGGAGCTGTTTTTT.

CDR3 residues: CASSLAYQGYGYTF. CDR3 in DNA: TGTGCCAGCAGCTTAGCGTACCAGGGCTATGGCTACACCTTC. The genes are TRBV7-9 and TRBJ1-2; D possibly corresponds to TRBD1 (5 bases). V was cut by 0 bases and J by 4 bases, with 9 bases left in between. The germline V gene has CDR1 SEHNR and CDR2 FQNEAQ (reference sequence). The CDR3 sequence is 14 residues long.

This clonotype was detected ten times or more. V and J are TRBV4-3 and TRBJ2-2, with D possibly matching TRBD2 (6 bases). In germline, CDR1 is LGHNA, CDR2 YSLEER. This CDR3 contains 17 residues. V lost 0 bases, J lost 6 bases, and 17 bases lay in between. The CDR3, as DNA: TGCGCCAGCAGCCAAGAGGCGGGGTACGGGTTTTCCGGGGAGCTGTTTTTT. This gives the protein CASSQEAGYGFSGELFF.

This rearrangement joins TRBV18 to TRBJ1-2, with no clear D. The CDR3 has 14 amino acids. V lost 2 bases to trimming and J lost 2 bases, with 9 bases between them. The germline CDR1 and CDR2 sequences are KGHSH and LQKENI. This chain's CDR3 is CASSPLGKNYGYTF. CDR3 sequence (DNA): TGTGCCAGCTCACCATTAGGGAAAAACTATGGCTACACCTTC.

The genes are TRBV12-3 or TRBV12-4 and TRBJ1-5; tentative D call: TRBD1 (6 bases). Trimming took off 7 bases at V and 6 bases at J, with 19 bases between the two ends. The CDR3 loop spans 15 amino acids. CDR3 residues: CASTLSGGPGQPQHF. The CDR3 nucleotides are TGTGCCAGCACCCTATCCGGGGGGCCGGGTCAGCCCCAGCATTTT.

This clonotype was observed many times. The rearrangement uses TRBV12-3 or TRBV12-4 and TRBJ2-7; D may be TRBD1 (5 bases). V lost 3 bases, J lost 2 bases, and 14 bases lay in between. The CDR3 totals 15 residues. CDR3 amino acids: CASSLLIRAPYEQYF. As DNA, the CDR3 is TGTGCCAGCAGTTTGTTAATCAGGGCTCCCTACGAGCAGTACTTC.

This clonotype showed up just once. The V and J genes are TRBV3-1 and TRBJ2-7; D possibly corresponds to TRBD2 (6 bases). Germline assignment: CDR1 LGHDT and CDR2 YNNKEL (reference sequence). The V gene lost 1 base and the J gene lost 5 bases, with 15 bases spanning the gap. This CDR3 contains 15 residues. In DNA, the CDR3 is TGTGCCAGCAGCCAAGGGGGGGTGGGGAACAACGAGCAGTACTTC. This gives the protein CASSQGGVGNNEQYF.

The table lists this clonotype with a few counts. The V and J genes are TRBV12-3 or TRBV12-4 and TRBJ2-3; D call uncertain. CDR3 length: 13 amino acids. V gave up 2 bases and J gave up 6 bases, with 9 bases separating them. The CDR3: CASSLIVPDTQYF. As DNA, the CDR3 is TGTGCCAGCAGTTTAATCGTGCCGGATACGCAGTATTTT.

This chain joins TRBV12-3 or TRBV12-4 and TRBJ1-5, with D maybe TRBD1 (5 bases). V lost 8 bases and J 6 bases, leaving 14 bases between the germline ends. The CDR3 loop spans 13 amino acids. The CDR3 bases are TGTGCCAGCCGGAGGGGCGGGGGTCAGCCCCAGCATTTT. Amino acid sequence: CASRRGGGQPQHF.